This T cell receptor (beta chain) was profiled in a study of T-cell memory formation after mild COVID-19. TCRdb itself ran the 5' RACE reads through MiXCR, one entry per CDR3 protein. Found here are about 400,000 distinct CDR3 sequences, less than 25% of them singletons; the top ten hold around 13%. A few counts support this clonotype. This TCR derives from an adult woman who had mild COVID-19 (a few samples of this study predate the infection). Cell type and time point are not known. Sequences were obtained from PBMCs or a T cell subset sorted from them (not recorded which).

This CDR3 reads CSVIDRGAMNTEAFF. Written as DNA, the CDR3 is TGCAGCGTAATTGACAGGGGAGCAATGAACACTGAAGCTTTCTTT. The V and J genes are TRBV29-1 and TRBJ1-1, with 8 bases matching TRBD1. With V trimmed by 6 bases and J by 0 bases, 9 bases remained unmatched. The CDR3 is 15 amino acids. Germline V CDR1 and CDR2: SQVTM, ANQGSEA.